This entry describes one TCR beta chain. Its binding antigen is unknown. No clone much larger than this one lies a single base away; base qualities are absent. Using the deep immunoSEQ assay, TCR CDR3 regions were amplified from genomic DNA by multiplex PCR. Extracted genomic DNA from each cell subset was spread evenly across all wells of several immunoSEQ 96-well plates, with each plate serving as a replicate. For sorted subsets, approximately 190 ng of genomic DNA, equivalent to some 30,000 T cell genomes, went into each replicate PCR. The purified libraries were quantified using a Qubit 3.0 fluorometer, sized with a Bioanalyzer 2100, and then quantified again using the KAPA Library Quantification kit. Each immunoSEQ 96-well plate was sequenced on its own single-read 150-cycle Illumina NextSeq 550 flow cell. On the authors' methods: Because the immunoSEQ output included only junctional sequences and no quality scores, the filtering could not be the same as the filtering used for full-length reads. Sequences were annotated with PyIR, a Python wrapper for IgBLAST v1.9, and V/J genes and CDR3 were assigned using IMGT germline references. Any read was removed if the V/J assignment was weak (E-value above 1e-6), the CDR3 was missing, or the read contained stop codons, out-of-frame junctions, or ambiguous translated residues. V3J clonotypes were defined by identical inferred V gene, J gene, and CDR3 amino acid sequence. To compute the percentage overlap between repertoires, the number of shared unique clonotypes was divided by the size of the smaller repertoire. Repertoire richness was assessed with RTK rarefaction, the Chao1 estimator, and Recon v2.1 estimates of unobserved clonotypes. Generation probabilities for all TCRbeta clonotypes obtained by the gDNA method from four donors were computed using OLGA. This immuneACCESS table, as held by TCRdb, lists in-frame sequences with V and J called but not all clones. Of the missing ones, under half trace to an unresolved V gene in checked studies; the others have no known cause. V and J calls and clone size come straight from that table; D and trimming were deduced from the DNA. The sample yields hundreds of thousands of clones; 92% were counted once. The ten largest clones add up to roughly 24% of the sample.

The sample comes from a study of shared clonotypes between healthy human individuals (TCRdb year 2020). For the study in its entirety: A few men and a couple of women, aged 18 to 49 years, made up the cohort. Leukapheresis yielded between about 0.8 and 9.5 billion PBMCs per donor. To estimate repertoire size and how much clonotype sharing occurs between individuals, the study deeply sequenced the blood TCR repertoires of five or six healthy adults. For each donor, three plates each were used for CD4 naive and CD4 memory, two plates were used for CD8 naive, and one plate was used for CD8 memory. Libraries were prepared and TCR repertoires were sequenced by different laboratories using diverse techniques, in order to increase sequencing depth and limit assay-specific biases. Overall results and qualifications from the work: Even with the large sequencing depth, rarefaction of the sorted-subset datasets indicated that sequencing was incomplete. Based on pairwise subsampling, the degree of clonotype sharing among donors was expected to be affected by sequencing depth. The small number of donors limited the genetic and exposure-history diversity represented. Estimated clonotype richness was generally larger for naive than for memory subsets. Across a few donors, around 5.4% of naive CD4, roughly 3.4% of naive CD8, around 2.1% of memory CD4, and approximately 0.4% of memory CD8 clonotypes were shared. Compared with non-shared clonotypes, the clonotypes found in all four sorted-subset donors had higher generation probabilities. Only blood was sampled, and tissue TCR repertoires likely differ from those in blood.

CD8 naive samples were CD45RO-negative cells positively selected for CCR7, giving a CD45RA+CCR7+ population that excluded TemRA cells. The donors were healthy, HIV-negative adults with no recently reported acute infections or vaccinations. All donors were Caucasian adults living in Nashville, Tennessee, USA. After blood collection by leukapheresis, PBMCs were isolated using Ficoll-Histopaque density gradient centrifugation and then cryopreserved in the vapor phase of liquid nitrogen. Analytical flow cytometry was used to check the purity and quantity of each magnetically sorted T cell population. Each sorted fraction had its genomic DNA isolated and then quantified by UV absorbance on a Nanodrop 2000c. The CDR3 measures 15 amino acids from cysteine to phenylalanine. Kept here is only the CDR3 DNA, which spans 45 bases and is read in frame from base 1. CDR1 and CDR2 are read off the germline V gene as MGHRA and YSYEKL. Here V drops 6 bases and J drops 10 bases, and the junction holds 8 bases not matched to any gene.

The TCR sequence derives from a man younger than 40 in good health. The source material was naive CD8+ T cells sorted from blood. In the paper's terms, the cell subset or site label means: CD45RA+CCR7+. The chain uses TRBV4-1 and TRBJ2-1; TRBD2 agrees with 14 junctional bases. The base sequence is TGCGCCAGCAGTCCCGGGACTAGCGGGAGCGGGGAGCAGTTCTTC. This codes for CASSPGTSGSGEQFF.